One TCR beta chain is described in this entry. Its target is not known. V was clipped by 5 bases and J by 7 bases; unmatched bases: 13. CDR3 size: 15 residues. CDR1 LNHDA and CDR2 SQIVND come from the germline V gene (reference sequence). This specimen belongs to a study of T cells and Merkel cell carcinoma outcomes. General study findings and limits: Repertoire plus T-cell density reportedly predicted Merkel cell carcinoma outcomes.

Method: immunoSEQ multiplex PCR; TCRdb's copy keeps in-frame clones and lacks some. The sample has over 15,000 clones, approximately 80% seen once; the top ten hold 9%. This receptor was identified in a human donor with Merkel cell carcinoma. The chain employs TRBV19 and TRBJ2-7; 8 nucleotides match TRBD2. The sample consisted of tumor tissue from Merkel cell carcinoma. The CDR3 reads CASSPGTRGTTEQYF. The CDR3 coding sequence is TGTGCCAGTAGTCCAGGGACTAGGGGTACTACAGAGCAGTACTTC.